Shown below are 6 T cell receptor beta chains from a single sample sequenced in a study of OX40 agonist ivuxolimab in advanced cancers. Some clones are missing from TCRdb's copy, which holds only in-frame ones; the method was immunoSEQ multiplex PCR. The data hold around 64,000 clones, with approximately 88% observed a single time. Source: CD4+ or CD8+ T cells sorted from blood, taken in a trial of the OX40 agonist ivuxolimab. The receptors here all came from an adult with an advanced solid tumor such as melanoma, head and neck, liver or kidney cancer.

The table lists this clone with a count of one. This chain connects TRBV19 to TRBJ2-3, with 9 bases that match TRBD2. CDR3 length equals 15 residues. The germline V gene has CDR1 LNHDA and CDR2 SQIVND (reference sequence). Trimming removed 2 bases from V and 4 bases from J; junction bases left unmatched: 4. CDR3: CASSINSGGADTQYF. CDR3 DNA: TGTGCCAGTAGTATAAATAGCGGGGGCGCAGATACGCAGTATTTT.

V usage is TRBV5-1 and J usage is TRBJ1-1, with D possibly being TRBD1 (6 bases). Germline V lookup: CDR1 SGHRS, CDR2 YFSETQ. Between the trimmed V and J ends, which lost 2 bases and 9 bases, there was a span of 11 bases. The CDR3 is made up of 12 amino acids. The CDR3, as DNA: TGCGCCAGCAGCTTACAGGGAGAAAAAGCTTTCTTT. Its protein is CASSLQGEKAFF.

The rearrangement joins TRBV2 to TRBJ1-2; D is undetermined. Trimming pared 11 bases from V and 4 bases from J, leaving 20 bases between. The CDR3 consists of 14 residues. Looked up from germline, CDR1 is SNHLY and CDR2 is FYNNEI. CDR3 bases: TGTGCCGCCAAAGAGCAGACTTCTCGCTATGGCTACACCTTC. It codes for CAAKEQTSRYGYTF. The full variable domain, rest sourced from reference TRBV2 and TRBJ1-2, is EPEVTQTPSHQVTQMGQEVILRCVPISNHLYFYWYRQILGQKVEFLVSFYNNEISEKSEIFDDQFSVERPDGSNFTLKIRSTKLEDSAMYFCAAKEQTSRYGYTFGSGTRLTVV.

The gene calls are TRBV7-3 and TRBJ1-6; perhaps TRBD1 as D (6 bases). The V gene lost 1 base and the J gene lost 6 bases, with 13 bases spanning the gap. The CDR3 is 16 residues long. Germline assignment: CDR1 SGHTA and CDR2 FQGTGA. The CDR3 sequence is CASSLKGGDFNSPLHF. Here the CDR3 DNA reads TGTGCCAGCAGCTTAAAGGGGGGAGACTTTAATTCACCCCTCCACTTT.

The chain joins TRBV19 to TRBJ1-4, with D possibly matching TRBD1 (5 bases). The length of the CDR3 is 14 residues. CDR1 is LNHDA and CDR2 is SQIVND in the germline V gene (reference sequence). The germline V and J ends were trimmed by 2 bases and 2 bases, with 6 bases remaining between them. DNA of the CDR3: TGTGCCAGTAGTATACGGGGGACTAATGAAAAACTGTTTTTT. It encodes CASSIRGTNEKLFF.

A remark on this clone: Within the sample, other DNA sequences also encode this same CDR3. The V gene is TRBV4-1, the J gene TRBJ2-6; 8 bases align to TRBD1. The length of the CDR3 is 18 residues. The junction had 8 bases not matched to a gene; V was cut back by 4 bases and J by 0 bases. CDR1 and CDR2 from the germline V gene are MGHRA and YSYEKL. CDR3 protein: CASSPSRTGNSGANVLTF. The CDR3 nucleotides read TGCGCCAGCAGCCCCTCCCGGACAGGGAACTCTGGGGCCAACGTCCTGACTTTC.